This TCR beta chain was captured by sequencing in a study of blood T cells in healthy people across ages. In regard to this clonotype: The target antigen is unknown.

Next came a second PCR, run for about 7 to 12 cycles, which used a sample-barcoded 5' primer along with a J-beta primer mix. A single record per CDR3 protein comes from TCRdb applying MiXCR to the 5' RACE reads. The table has about 970,000 distinct CDR3 sequences, roughly 51% seen once. Healthy Russian Caucasian donors spanned ages about 6 to 100 years. Study-level findings and limits: Possibly, changes in expanded clonotypes were confounded because donor CMV status was unknown. The diversity estimates, figures obtained from one million T cells, were considered underestimates.

The source of this sequence is a woman between 55 and 75 years old in good health. What was sequenced was blood.

CDR3 residues: CASSQEDGSRADTQYF. As DNA, the CDR3 is TGTGCCAGCAGCCAAGAAGATGGTAGCCGCGCAGATACGCAGTATTTT. V and J are TRBV4-2 and TRBJ2-3; D not resolved. From germline, CDR1 is LGHNA and CDR2 YNFKEQ. The V end was cut by 0 bases, the J end by 4 bases, with 14 bases between. The CDR3 runs 16 residues.